One sample yielded the 29 T cell receptor beta chains listed below, sequenced in a study of human T cells and chemical hapten exposure. Time point meaning: patch test 3, about 24 weeks after DPC sensitization. Treatment of the sample: therapeutic diphenylcyclopropenone sensitization with weekly scalp DPC. TCRdb recomputed calls from the RACE reads with MiXCR, one row per CDR3 protein. Of 99,000 or so distinct CDR3 sequences listed, about 34% are singletons. The material sequenced was whole blood, taken in connection with sensitization to the hapten diphenylcyclopropenone (DPC). All receptors derive from a man aged 40-55 years with alopecia areata. Some clones in this sample may be carry-over from other donors' samples.

In its sample, this clonotype was seen a few times. The chain uses TRBV20-1 and TRBJ2-3; D may be TRBD2 (6 bases). From germline, CDR1 is DFQATT and CDR2 SNEGSKA (reference sequence). The length of the CDR3 is 16 residues. Between the trimmed V and J ends, which lost 1 base and 0 bases, there was a span of 14 bases. The CDR3 reads CSARAPQLASTDTQYF. In DNA form, the CDR3 reads TGCAGTGCTAGAGCCCCCCAGCTAGCGAGCACAGATACGCAGTATTTT.

V and J are TRBV7-8 and TRBJ2-7; 11 bases fit TRBD2. The CDR3 spans 17 residues. In germline, CDR1 is SGHVS, CDR2 FQNEAQ. Germline trimming cut 4 bases from V and 0 bases from J; bases unmatched to any gene: 8. In DNA form, the CDR3 reads TGTGCCAGCAGCTCCGGGACTAGCGGAGCCGGCTCCTACGAGCAGTACGTC. This translates into CASSSGTSGAGSYEQYV.

This clonotype was seen more than once but under ten times. The V gene is TRBV30, the J gene TRBJ2-1; 8 nucleotides agree with TRBD1. The CDR3 sequence is 16 residues long. Unmatched junction bases numbered 10, after V lost 4 bases and J lost 2 bases. The germline V gene encodes CDR1 GTSNPN and CDR2 SVGIG (reference sequence). The CDR3 is CAWIVYRDRPYNEQFF. Here the CDR3 DNA reads TGTGCCTGGATTGTGTATAGGGACAGGCCCTACAATGAGCAGTTCTTC.

This clonotype has more than one count but fewer than ten. The rearrangement joins TRBV4-2 to TRBJ1-2, with 11 bases lining up with TRBD1. With 0 bases clipped from V and 8 bases from J, the junction kept 8 bases outside the gene matches. Germline V gene sequence: CDR1 LGHNA, CDR2 YNFKEQ. This CDR3 region has 16 residues. The CDR3 nucleotides are TGTGCCAGCAGCCAAGATCGTCGGACAGGGGGCCGCGGCTACACCTTC. Its protein product is CASSQDRRTGGRGYTF.

This chain joins TRBV12-3 or TRBV12-4 and TRBJ2-7; a weak D match, TRBD2 (6 bases). V shed 6 bases and J shed 8 bases, with 11 bases lying between them. The CDR3 extends over 11 amino acids. This chain's CDR3 is CASSRRGKQYF. CDR3 coding DNA: TGTGCCAGCAGCCGTCGGGGGAAGCAGTACTTC.

In this sample, this clonotype turned up a few times. The chain is built from TRBV7-3 and TRBJ2-1, with 8 bases that match TRBD2. The V gene's germline CDR1 is SGHTA and CDR2 FQGTGA. V lost 5 bases to trimming and J lost 6 bases; unmatched junction nucleotides: 3. The CDR3 loop spans 13 amino acids. The CDR3 nucleotides read TGTGCCAGCAGCCTAGCGGGCCGCAATGAGCAGTTCTTC. Protein product: CASSLAGRNEQFF. The variable domain in full, with the rest retrieved from reference TRBV7-3 and TRBJ2-1, is GAGVSQTPSNKVTEKGKYVELRCDPISGHTALYWYRQSLGQGPEFLIYFQGTGAADDSGLPNDRFFAVRPEGSVSTLKIQRTERGDSAVYLCASSLAGRNEQFFGPGTRLTVL.

The chain combines TRBV4-3 with TRBJ2-5; the D is unclear. Germline V gene sequence: CDR1 LGHNA, CDR2 YSLEER. This CDR3 comprises 15 residues. V lost 0 bases and J 2 bases, leaving 10 bases between the germline ends. In DNA form, the CDR3 reads TGCGCCAGCAGCCAAGAGTTAAGACAACAAGAGACCCAGTACTTC. This sequence encodes CASSQELRQQETQYF.

The chain links TRBV7-8 to TRBJ2-5; D is uncertain. The ends were cut back, 7 bases at V and 7 bases at J, with 10 bases in the middle. Germline V lookup: CDR1 SGHVS, CDR2 FQNEAQ. CDR3 length: 11 amino acids. CDR3: CASNSYGTQYF. In DNA form, the CDR3 reads TGTGCCAGCAATAGCTATGGGACCCAGTACTTC.

V is TRBV27 and J is TRBJ2-5, with 11 nucleotides matching TRBD2. In germline, CDR1 is MNHEY, CDR2 SMNVEV (reference sequence). V shed 0 bases, J shed 2 bases, and the junction held 2 bases outside the gene matches. This CDR3 has 16 amino acids. CDR3 DNA: TGTGCCAGCAGTTTATCGGGACTAGCGGCACAAGAGACCCAGTACTTC. Translated, it gives CASSLSGLAAQETQYF.

The sample holds a few counts of this clonotype. The chain is built from TRBV27 and TRBJ1-4, with a tentative D call TRBD1 (5 bases). This CDR3 has 13 amino acids. The germline gives CDR1 MNHEY, CDR2 SMNVEV (reference sequence). Trimming took 9 bases from V and 5 from J, leaving 13 bases between them. The CDR3 bases are TGTGCCAGTAAGAAAGGGGCAAATGAAAAACTGTTTTTT. Translating it yields CASKKGANEKLFF.

This clonotype was seen a handful of times. The chain recombines TRBV20-1 with TRBJ2-7; TRBD1 agrees at 7 bases. CDR3 size: 11 residues. Germline assignment: CDR1 DFQATT and CDR2 SNEGSKA (reference sequence). The CDR3 region is CSIRTGREQYF. The DNA of the CDR3 is TGCAGCATACGGACAGGTCGCGAGCAGTACTTC.

This clonotype occurred a few times. The chain couples TRBV7-2 to TRBJ2-5; 14 positions agree with TRBD2. The J segment lost 5 bases and the V segment lost 5 bases, leaving 7 bases of the junction unmatched. Germline-derived CDR1 and CDR2 are SGHTA and FQGNSA. This CDR3 has 16 amino acids. The CDR3 nucleotides are TGTGCCAGCAGCCCCCCGGGACTAGCGGGAGTTGAGACCCAGTACTTC. It specifies CASSPPGLAGVETQYF.

The genes are TRBV20-1 and TRBJ2-3, with D perhaps given as TRBD1 or TRBD2 (6 bases each). Germline CDR1 is DFQATT and CDR2 is SNEGSKA (reference sequence). The CDR3 is made up of 14 amino acids. The CDR3 sequence is CTARGTRRTDTQYF. The CDR3, as DNA: TGCACCGCCCGGGGGACACGCCGCACAGATACGCAGTATTTT.

A few counts support this clonotype. This sequence joins TRBV12-3 or TRBV12-4 and TRBJ1-1; TRBD1 aligns across 7 bases. The CDR3 has 16 residues. The V gene end was trimmed by 6 bases and the J gene end by 3 bases; junction bases not matched to a gene: 13. The CDR3 here is CASRMTGKYWDTEAFF. The CDR3 bases are TGTGCCAGCAGGATGACAGGGAAATATTGGGACACTGAAGCTTTCTTT.

This clonotype showed up just a few times. The genes are TRBV27 and TRBJ2-7, with 9 bases matching TRBD2. Trimming cost V 3 bases and J 7 bases; bases outside gene matches: 4. The length of the CDR3 is 13 residues. Germline V gives CDR1 MNHEY, CDR2 SMNVEV (reference sequence). The CDR3 DNA sequence: TGTGCCAGCAGTTTCGGACTAGCGAGGGAGCAGTACTTC. This codes for CASSFGLAREQYF.

This clonotype has a handful of counts. The J gene is TRBJ2-1, the V gene TRBV4-1, with D possibly matching TRBD2 (5 bases). The CDR3 is 15 residues long. Trimming stripped 7 bases from V and 0 bases from J, with 13 bases between. The germline gives CDR1 MGHRA, CDR2 YSYEKL. The CDR3 bases are TGCGCCAGCAACCAGGTTGGGAGCTCCTACAATGAGCAGTTCTTC. It encodes CASNQVGSSYNEQFF.

This chain connects TRBV11-3 to TRBJ2-5, with D possibly matching TRBD2 (6 bases). Germline lookup yields CDR1 SGHNT and CDR2 YENEEA. Trimming stripped 4 bases from V and 4 bases from J, with 19 bases between. The CDR3 covers 16 residues. CDR3 loop: CASSSGTRDFLETQYF. In DNA, the CDR3 is TGTGCCAGCAGCTCCGGTACCCGGGACTTTTTAGAGACCCAGTACTTC.

The V and J genes are TRBV20-1 and TRBJ2-7; unclear D gene. V was trimmed by 1 base and J by 0 bases, leaving 10 bases between them. The CDR3 contains 14 residues. Germline loops: CDR1 DFQATT, CDR2 SNEGSKA (reference sequence). The CDR3 bases are TGCAGTGCTAGAGGCCAGGTGTTCTCCTACGAGCAGTACTTC. It yields the protein CSARGQVFSYEQYF.

The chain uses TRBV29-1 and TRBJ1-1, with D perhaps TRBD1 (5 bases). CDR1 is SQVTM, CDR2 ANQGSEA, per germline. This CDR3 region has 14 residues. With 7 bases removed from V and 1 base from J, the gap between germline ends came to 16 bases. The CDR3 sequence: CSAQGQGPNTEAFF. As DNA, the CDR3 is TGCAGCGCCCAAGGTCAGGGCCCGAACACTGAAGCTTTCTTT.

This clonotype has a handful of counts. The chain couples TRBV6-6 to TRBJ1-6; D unresolved. Germline assignment: CDR1 MNHNY and CDR2 SVGAGI (reference sequence). Trimming stripped 6 bases from V and 9 bases from J, with 15 bases between. The CDR3 is 14 residues long. CDR3: CASRDEAALSPLHF. The DNA of the CDR3 is TGTGCCAGCAGGGATGAAGCGGCACTTTCACCCCTCCACTTT.

The chain has TRBV10-3 and TRBJ1-1; D might be TRBD1 (6 bases). Germline lookup yields CDR1 ENHRY and CDR2 SYGVKD. The V gene lost 4 bases and the J gene lost 4 bases, with 13 bases spanning the gap. This CDR3 has 14 residues. DNA for the CDR3: TGTGCCATCAGTGGGGGGGGCGCAGGCACTGAAGCTTTCTTT. Protein sequence: CAISGGGAGTEAFF.

This clonotype was recorded a few times. This chain uses TRBV29-1 with TRBJ1-1; D unclear. V lost 4 bases and J 11 bases, leaving 14 bases between the germline ends. CDR1 and CDR2 (germline): SQVTM, ANQGSEA. CDR3 length equals 11 residues. DNA of the CDR3: TGCAGCGTTGCCGGGATTAAGGATGCTTTCTTT. Its translation is CSVAGIKDAFF.

The CDR3 DNA sequence: TGTGCCAGCAGCTTAAGTACCAGTGAGCAGTTCTTC. Translation: CASSLSTSEQFF. The chain links TRBV11-2 to TRBJ2-1; D is uncertain. This CDR3 is 12 amino acids long. V was clipped by 2 bases and J by 9 bases, with 8 bases between them. Germline V gene sequence: CDR1 SGHAT, CDR2 FQNNGV.

The V call is TRBV7-9, the J call TRBJ2-7; TRBD1 aligns across 9 bases. The CDR3 covers 13 residues. Trimming took 5 bases from V and 4 from J; bases not matched to a gene: 3. The germline CDR1 and CDR2 sequences are SEHNR and FQNEAQ (reference sequence). The CDR3 reads CASSQDRGYEQYV. CDR3 nucleotide sequence: TGTGCCAGCAGCCAGGACAGGGGTTACGAGCAGTACGTC.

The genes are TRBV30 and TRBJ1-1; D perhaps matches TRBD1 (5 bases). Trimming pared 3 bases from V and 6 bases from J, leaving 11 bases between. CDR3 size: 12 residues. Germline V lookup: CDR1 GTSNPN, CDR2 SVGIG (reference sequence). The CDR3 sequence: CAWRQDSAEAFF. The DNA of the CDR3 is TGTGCCTGGAGACAGGACTCCGCTGAAGCTTTCTTT.

V usage is TRBV27 and J usage is TRBJ1-5, with D unresolved. The CDR3 runs 16 residues. Trimming removed 7 bases at V and 2 bases at J, with 18 bases between. Looked up from germline, CDR1 is MNHEY and CDR2 is SMNVEV (reference sequence). The CDR3 sequence: CASNPSGVIGNQPQHF. As DNA, the CDR3 is TGTGCCAGCAATCCCTCCGGGGTCATAGGCAATCAGCCCCAGCATTTT.

This chain links TRBV24-1 with TRBJ1-2, with D unresolved. This CDR3 has 14 amino acids. CDR1 and CDR2 from the germline V gene are KGHDR and SFDVKD. V dropped 1 base and J dropped 0 bases, with 5 bases sitting between them. The CDR3 coding sequence is TGTGCCACCAGTGATTTTACAGCTAACTATGGCTACACCTTC. It encodes CATSDFTANYGYTF.

The chain couples TRBV6-5 to TRBJ2-3, with D uncertain. V lost 6 bases to trimming and J lost 1 base, with 14 bases between them. CDR3 length: 15 amino acids. Per the germline V gene, CDR1 is MNHEY and CDR2 is SVGAGI. The CDR3 sequence is CASRIDWFGTDTQYF. CDR3 DNA: TGTGCCAGCAGGATCGACTGGTTCGGCACAGATACGCAGTATTTT.

The chain couples TRBV5-5 to TRBJ2-7; TRBD1 matches at 8 bases. V lost 4 bases, J lost 2 bases, and 5 bases stayed unmatched. The CDR3 runs 14 residues. From germline, CDR1 is SGHKS and CDR2 YYEKEE (reference sequence). The CDR3 region has the DNA TGTGCCAGCAGCCGGGGACAGGCAACCTACGAGCAGTACTTC. It yields the protein CASSRGQATYEQYF.